These 9 T cell receptor beta chains were sequenced from one sample in a study of T cells in Graves' hyperthyroidism and ophthalmopathy. TCR beta CDR3 regions were amplified from RNA. The TCR CDR3 was amplified in a first-round RT-PCR using the HTBI primer set. TCRdb reprocessed the multiplex PCR reads via MiXCR and lists one record per CDR3 protein. The sample lists approximately 380,000 distinct CDR3 sequences, over 12% occurring once. The source material was blood. Receptors originate from a man in his forties or fifties with Graves' ophthalmopathy.

As for this clonotype: A much bigger clone sits one base away, suggesting this may be a read error. The rearrangement uses TRBV29-1 and TRBJ2-3, with a tentative D call TRBD2 (6 bases). Trimming shortened V by 7 bases and J by 5 bases, and 16 bases separated the two germline ends. This CDR3 spans 13 amino acids. Germline V lookup: CDR1 SQVTM, CDR2 ANQGSEA. CDR3 in DNA: TGCAGCGGTGGGACTTCCGCTAGAGATACGCAGTATTTT. The encoded protein is CSGGTSARDTQYF.

The V gene is TRBV9, the J gene TRBJ2-5; D may match TRBD1 or TRBD2 (5 bases each). Looked up from germline, CDR1 is SGDLS and CDR2 is YYNGEE. Trimming stripped 3 bases from V and 5 bases from J, with 17 bases between. The CDR3 runs to 15 residues. CDR3 DNA sequence: TGTGCCAGCAGCGCCGGGACCACTCCCCCGGAGACCCAGTACTTC. It translates to CASSAGTTPPETQYF. The complete variable domain, with remaining parts taken from reference TRBV9 and TRBJ2-5, reads DSGVTQTPKHLITATGQRVTLRCSPRSGDLSVYWYQQSLDQGLQFLIQYYNGEERAKGNILERFSAQQFPDLHSELNLSSLELGDSALYFCASSAGTTPPETQYFGPGTRLLVL.

This clonotype was found many times. V is TRBV6-1 and J is TRBJ2-5, with TRBD2 as a possible D gene (6 bases). The germline V gene has CDR1 MNHNS and CDR2 SASEGT. Trimming removed 8 bases from V and 1 base from J, with 11 bases in between. This CDR3 is built from 13 residues. This CDR3 reads CASGLHRQETQYF. CDR3 in DNA: TGTGCCAGCGGACTACATCGCCAAGAGACCCAGTACTTC.

A few counts support this clonotype. The V gene is TRBV27, the J gene TRBJ1-4, with 9 bases that match TRBD1. The V gene's germline CDR1 is MNHEY and CDR2 SMNVEV (reference sequence). CDR3 length equals 13 residues. Trimming at V came to 6 bases and at J to 7 bases, leaving 3 bases not matched to a gene. The CDR3 sequence: CASRDRGREKLFF. As DNA, the CDR3 is TGTGCCAGCAGGGACAGGGGTCGTGAAAAACTGTTTTTT.

In its sample, this clonotype was seen once. V is TRBV11-1 and J is TRBJ2-3; 8 nucleotides agree with TRBD2. This CDR3 is 15 amino acids long. Germline V gene data show CDR1 as SGHAT and CDR2 as FQDESV (reference sequence). V shed 2 bases, J shed 5 bases, and the junction held 6 bases outside the gene matches. CDR3 sequence: CASSLTAGAGDTQYF. DNA of the CDR3: TGTGCCAGCAGCTTAACAGCGGGAGCTGGAGATACGCAGTATTTT.

This clonotype came up many times. V is TRBV30 and J is TRBJ2-3, with 8 bases identical to TRBD1. The CDR3 is made up of 15 amino acids. Trimming removed 4 bases from V and 2 bases from J; junction bases left unmatched: 8. The germline V gene encodes CDR1 GTSNPN and CDR2 SVGIG (reference sequence). This CDR3 is CAWNMDRATTDTQYF. The CDR3 nucleotides are TGTGCCTGGAACATGGACAGGGCAACCACAGATACGCAGTATTTT.

CDR3 bases: TGTGCCAGCAGCTTAGAAGGGGTCTACTATGGCTACACCTTC. It specifies CASSLEGVYYGYTF. The rearrangement joins TRBV7-8 to TRBJ1-2; D might be TRBD1 (5 bases). The V and J ends lost 1 base and 3 bases respectively, with 9 bases between them. CDR1 is SGHVS and CDR2 is FQNEAQ in the germline V gene. The CDR3 is 14 residues long.

A few counts support this clonotype. The V call is TRBV3-1, the J call TRBJ2-2, with TRBD2 matching over 9 bases. The CDR3 is made up of 18 amino acids. The germline CDR1 and CDR2 sequences are LGHDT and YNNKEL (reference sequence). J gave up 6 bases and V 4 bases, and 15 bases lay outside the gene matches. The CDR3 region is CASSPPVGLAGLPGELFF. The CDR3 DNA is TGTGCCAGCAGCCCACCGGTGGGGCTAGCGGGACTCCCCGGGGAGCTGTTTTTT.

This clonotype showed up many times. This sequence joins TRBV20-1 and TRBJ1-1; D gene uncertain. Trimming removed 3 bases from V and 5 bases from J, with 7 bases in between. The CDR3 contains 11 residues. Per the germline V gene, CDR1 is DFQATT and CDR2 is SNEGSKA (reference sequence). Here the CDR3 DNA reads TGCAGTGCTAGTAGTTCTACTGAAGCTTTCTTT. Translated: CSASSSTEAFF.